A single sample gave rise to the 29 T cell receptor beta chains below, sequenced in a study of technical replicates of blood from a handful of donors. The assay was immunoSEQ multiplex PCR, and TCRdb's table has in-frame clones only and misses some. The sample has about 72,000 clones; roughly 92% are singletons. Sequencing was carried out using T cells isolated from PBMCs. The source of these receptors is a human donor in good health.

The V and J genes are TRBV30 and TRBJ2-7; possibly TRBD1 for D (5 bases). Germline V gives CDR1 GTSNPN, CDR2 SVGIG (reference sequence). V lost 1 base, J lost 7 bases, and 14 bases lay in between. This CDR3 has 13 amino acids. The CDR3 region is CAWSAKGLEEQYF. CDR3 DNA: TGTGCCTGGAGTGCTAAGGGGCTGGAAGAGCAGTACTTC.

The V and J genes are TRBV7-3 and TRBJ2-2; D not resolved. Germline lookup yields CDR1 SGHTA and CDR2 FQGTGA. Trimming took 4 bases from V and 6 from J, leaving 12 bases between them. The CDR3 runs 14 residues. The CDR3 nucleotides read TGTGCCAGCAGCTCCCCGTCTTATGCCGGGGAGCTGTTTTTT. The encoded protein is CASSSPSYAGELFF.

The chain employs TRBV5-1 and TRBJ2-5; TRBD2 agrees at 8 bases. With 5 bases clipped from V and 3 bases from J, the junction kept 12 bases outside the gene matches. Germline CDR1 is SGHRS and CDR2 is YFSETQ. The CDR3 consists of 16 residues. CDR3 DNA sequence: TGCGCCAGCAGAATTCGATTTAGCGGGATAGAAGAGACCCAGTACTTC. It is translated as CASRIRFSGIEETQYF.

The CDR3 is CASSYGTATYEQYF. The CDR3, as DNA: TGTGCCAGCAGCTACGGGACAGCGACCTACGAGCAGTACTTC. The rearrangement uses TRBV11-2 and TRBJ2-7, with 7 nucleotides matching TRBD1. J was trimmed by 2 bases and V by 4 bases; bases with no gene match: 5. Germline V gives CDR1 SGHAT, CDR2 FQNNGV. This CDR3 is 14 amino acids long.

CDR3 nucleotides: TGTGCCAGCAGCCACCGGACAGGGAGAGCTGGGGCCAACGTCCTGACTTTC. Residues: CASSHRTGRAGANVLTF. The rearrangement joins TRBV11-3 to TRBJ2-6, with 8 nucleotides matching TRBD1. Germline lookup yields CDR1 SGHNT and CDR2 YENEEA. This CDR3 is built from 17 residues. V shed 5 bases and J 2 bases; nucleotides not matched to a gene: 8.

The V and J genes are TRBV27 and TRBJ1-5, with D perhaps TRBD1 (6 bases). There are 15 residues in the CDR3. With 1 base removed from V and 2 bases from J, the gap between germline ends came to 9 bases. The V gene's germline CDR1 is MNHEY and CDR2 SMNVEV (reference sequence). This CDR3 reads CASSLWAGGNQPQHF. The CDR3 DNA is TGTGCCAGCAGTTTATGGGCAGGGGGCAATCAGCCCCAGCATTTT.

The V gene is TRBV29-1, the J gene TRBJ1-1, with D uncertain. The CDR3 sequence is 13 residues long. The germline V and J ends were trimmed by 2 bases and 5 bases, with 12 bases remaining between them. Germline V gene lookup returns CDR1 SQVTM and CDR2 ANQGSEA. The CDR3 sequence: CSVETQALTEAFF. CDR3 coding DNA: TGCAGCGTTGAAACTCAGGCTCTTACTGAAGCTTTCTTT.

This clone has just one count. The chain combines TRBV19 with TRBJ2-1, with unresolved D. From germline, CDR1 is LNHDA and CDR2 SQIVND (reference sequence). V lost 2 bases, J lost 13 bases, and 27 bases lay in between. The CDR3 sequence is 17 residues long. The CDR3 coding sequence is TGTGCCAGTAGTATAAAGACACCTACAATGAGCAGTTCTGACCAGTTCTTC. Its translation: CASSIKTPTMSSSDQFF.

This chain links TRBV2 with TRBJ1-1, with TRBD1 as a possible D gene (5 bases). This CDR3 has 13 amino acids. V lost 5 bases to trimming and J lost 7 bases, with 14 bases between them. Germline CDR1 reads SNHLY; CDR2 reads FYNNEI. CDR3 DNA sequence: TGTGCCAGCAGTCCCGGGGAGGGGAATGAAGCTTTCTTT. This codes for CASSPGEGNEAFF.

The chain uses TRBV30 and TRBJ1-1; possibly TRBD1 for D (5 bases). V lost 0 bases, J lost 12 bases, and 14 bases lay in between. The CDR3 extends over 12 amino acids. Germline V gene sequence: CDR1 GTSNPN, CDR2 SVGIG (reference sequence). This CDR3 is CAWSVMGGRPFF. The CDR3, as DNA: TGTGCCTGGAGTGTAATGGGGGGGAGGCCTTTCTTT.

V usage is TRBV28 and J usage is TRBJ2-7, with 8 bases fitting TRBD2. Germline V lookup: CDR1 MDHEN, CDR2 SYDVKM. This CDR3 region has 19 residues. With 2 bases clipped from V and 2 bases from J, the junction kept 17 bases outside the gene matches. Written as DNA, the CDR3 is TGTGCCAGCAGTTTAAGGTTGGGGGCGGGAGGACGAGGACCCTACGAGCAGTACTTC. This translates into CASSLRLGAGGRGPYEQYF.

The V gene is TRBV20-1, the J gene TRBJ2-5, with no clear D. The V end was cut by 2 bases, the J end by 4 bases, with 5 bases between. This CDR3 region has 11 residues. In germline, CDR1 is DFQATT, CDR2 SNEGSKA (reference sequence). The CDR3 DNA reads as TGCAGTGCTAGACCGGGAGAGACCCAGTACTTC. Its protein is CSARPGETQYF.

The chain recombines TRBV5-1 with TRBJ2-3; unclear D gene. CDR1 is SGHRS, CDR2 YFSETQ, per germline. This CDR3 has 11 residues. V lost 0 bases and J 7 bases, leaving 3 bases between the germline ends. The CDR3: CASSLDYTQYF. In nucleotides, the CDR3 is TGCGCCAGCAGCTTGGACTATACGCAGTATTTT. Filled out from reference TRBV5-1 and TRBJ2-3, the complete variable domain reads KAGVTQTPRYLIKTRGQQVTLSCSPISGHRSVSWYQQTPGQGLQFLFEYFSETQRNKGNFPGRFSGRQFSNSRSEMNVSTLELGDSALYLCASSLDYTQYFGPGTRLTVL.

This clone was seen a single time. The chain employs TRBV5-1 and TRBJ2-1; unclear D gene. Trimming pared 7 bases from V and 3 bases from J, leaving 8 bases between. The germline V gene encodes CDR1 SGHRS and CDR2 YFSETQ. The CDR3 is made up of 12 amino acids. DNA for the CDR3: TGCGCCAGCTTCACTGGCTACAATGAGCAGTTCTTC. This translates into CASFTGYNEQFF.

This rearrangement joins TRBV27 to TRBJ1-5; D unclear. This CDR3 has 12 residues. Trimming left V 3 bases short and J 7 bases short, with 7 bases between. Germline values: CDR1 MNHEY, CDR2 SMNVEV (reference sequence). The DNA of the CDR3 is TGTGCCAGCAGTTTCCCGGGGCAGCCCCAGCATTTT. This codes for CASSFPGQPQHF.

The CDR3 region is CASSLLSQRATGNHEQYF. The CDR3 DNA follows: TGCGCCAGCAGCTTATTATCCCAGCGGGCGACAGGGAACCACGAGCAGTACTTC. This chain uses TRBV5-1 with TRBJ2-7; TRBD1 might be the D (7 bases). Germline CDR1 is SGHRS and CDR2 is YFSETQ. The CDR3 is 18 amino acids. With 2 bases removed from V and 5 bases from J, the gap between germline ends came to 26 bases. The whole variable domain, remainder taken from reference TRBV5-1 and TRBJ2-7, is KAGVTQTPRYLIKTRGQQVTLSCSPISGHRSVSWYQQTPGQGLQFLFEYFSETQRNKGNFPGRFSGRQFSNSRSEMNVSTLELGDSALYLCASSLLSQRATGNHEQYFGPGTRLTVT.

J is TRBJ1-5 and V is TRBV19; 10 bases line up with TRBD1. The CDR3 extends over 13 amino acids. The trim removed 7 bases at V and 6 bases at J, leaving 3 bases unmatched. Germline values: CDR1 LNHDA, CDR2 SQIVND (reference sequence). The CDR3 DNA is TGTGCCAGTACGACAGGGGGCGGTCAGCCCCAGCATTTT. Its translation is CASTTGGGQPQHF.

Comment on this clone: A read error may produce the germline difference seen at one junction end. V gene TRBV19 combines with J gene TRBJ1-2, with a possible D match to TRBD1 (5 bases). Germline CDR1 reads LNHDA; CDR2 reads SQIVND (reference sequence). The CDR3 loop spans 13 amino acids. The CDR3 region is CASSVDSNYGYTF. CDR3 DNA: TGTGCCAGTAGTGTAGACAGTAACTATGGCTACACCTTC. Combining the CDR3 with reference TRBV19 and TRBJ1-2 gives the whole variable domain DGGITQSPKYLFRKEGQNVTLSCEQNLNHDAMYWYRQDPGQGLRLIYYSQIVNDFQKGDIAEGYSVSREKKESFPLTVTSAQKNPTAFYLCASSVDSNYGYTFGSGTRLTVV.

J is TRBJ1-1 and V is TRBV19; D not certain. Deletions cut 5 bases from V and 9 bases from J, with 13 bases between. This CDR3 has 12 amino acids. Germline-derived CDR1 and CDR2 are LNHDA and SQIVND (reference sequence). The chain's CDR3 is CASSLYRGKAFF. The CDR3 DNA follows: TGTGCCAGTAGTTTGTACCGCGGGAAAGCTTTCTTT.

The chain uses TRBV6-1 and TRBJ1-1, with 10 bases identical to TRBD1. V shed 8 bases and J 1 base; nucleotides not matched to a gene: 4. The germline V gene encodes CDR1 MNHNS and CDR2 SASEGT. This CDR3 region has 14 residues. The CDR3 DNA sequence: TGTGCCAGCGGGACAGGGGACAGGAACACTGAAGCTTTCTTT. This encodes CASGTGDRNTEAFF.

The genes are TRBV6-5 and TRBJ1-5; TRBD1 is a possible D gene (6 bases). Trimming stripped 0 bases from V and 3 bases from J, with 9 bases between. This CDR3 region has 15 residues. The germline gives CDR1 MNHEY, CDR2 SVGAGI. The CDR3 bases are TGTGCCAGCAGTTACTCAGGACAGCACAATCAGCCCCAGCATTTT. Amino acid sequence: CASSYSGQHNQPQHF.

The chain couples TRBV4-3 to TRBJ1-3, with D maybe TRBD1 (5 bases). The germline CDR1 and CDR2 sequences are LGHNA and YSLEER. The V gene lost 3 bases and the J gene lost 3 bases, with 9 bases spanning the gap. This CDR3 has 14 amino acids. The CDR3 is CASSQGLFGNTIYF. The CDR3 region has the DNA TGCGCCAGCAGCCAGGGACTCTTTGGAAACACCATATATTTT.

The chain carries TRBV10-3 and TRBJ2-7; 10 bases are shared with TRBD2. Germline V lookup: CDR1 ENHRY, CDR2 SYGVKD. Trimming removed 10 bases from V and 5 bases from J; junction bases left unmatched: 14. The CDR3 is made up of 15 amino acids. In DNA, the CDR3 is TGTGCCACTACCGGGCTAGCGGGAGTTGGTGACGAGCAGTACTTC. The encoded protein is CATTGLAGVGDEQYF.

The chain recombines TRBV6-4 with TRBJ2-2, with 10 bases identical to TRBD2. The CDR3 extends over 15 amino acids. CDR1 is MRHNA and CDR2 is SNTAGT in the germline V gene. The J segment lost 4 bases and the V segment lost 3 bases, leaving 2 bases of the junction unmatched. The CDR3: CASSEVAGGTGELFF. The CDR3 DNA reads as TGTGCCAGCAGTGAGGTAGCGGGAGGCACCGGGGAGCTGTTTTTT.

This chain links TRBV5-6 with TRBJ2-1; D gene unclear. Trimming removed 5 bases at V and 8 bases at J, with 17 bases between. From germline, CDR1 is SGHDT and CDR2 YYEEEE. The CDR3 sequence is 14 residues long. CDR3 sequence (DNA): TGTGCCAGCAGTTACCAACCTGCAGTCGATGAGCAGTTCTTC. Its protein is CASSYQPAVDEQFF.

CDR3 bases: TGTGCCACCAGGGGACAGGAATCCTACGAGCAGTACTTC. It specifies CATRGQESYEQYF. V and J are TRBV15 and TRBJ2-7; 8 bases fit TRBD1. V trimming: 6 bases; J trimming: 1 base; junction bases outside the gene matches: 2. The CDR3 is 13 residues long. From germline, CDR1 is LNHNV and CDR2 YYDKDF (reference sequence).

This chain uses TRBV7-9 with TRBJ2-1; 12 nucleotides align to TRBD2. The V and J ends lost 5 bases and 9 bases, in that order; junction bases with no gene match: 5. This CDR3 contains 14 residues. Germline CDR1 reads SEHNR; CDR2 reads FQNEAQ (reference sequence). The CDR3 loop is CASSRTSGNGEQFF. The DNA for the CDR3 is TGTGCCAGCAGCCGGACTAGCGGGAATGGTGAGCAGTTCTTC. Looking up the rest from reference TRBV7-9 and TRBJ2-1 gives the full variable domain: DTGVSQNPRHKITKRGQNVTFRCDPISEHNRLYWYRQTLGQGPEFLTYFQNEAQLEKSRLLSDRFSAERPKGSFSTLEIQRTEQGDSAMYLCASSRTSGNGEQFFGPGTRLTVL.

This clone was found once. This sequence joins TRBV11-2 and TRBJ2-1; 8 bases match TRBD2. J lost 7 bases, V lost 6 bases, and 14 bases had no gene match. The CDR3 covers 16 residues. Per germline, CDR1 SGHAT and CDR2 FQNNGV. CDR3 sequence (DNA): TGTGCCAGCAGGGTCAGGGGACTAGACTTGTTGAATGAGCAGTTCTTC. Translated: CASRVRGLDLLNEQFF.

V is TRBV7-9 and J is TRBJ2-5, with D possibly matching TRBD1 (6 bases). The germline V gene has CDR1 SEHNR and CDR2 FQNEAQ (reference sequence). V shed 3 bases and J shed 1 base, with 9 bases lying between them. This CDR3 contains 14 residues. The CDR3 region is CASSFRQVQETQYF. The CDR3 nucleotides are TGTGCCAGCAGCTTCAGACAGGTCCAAGAGACCCAGTACTTC.